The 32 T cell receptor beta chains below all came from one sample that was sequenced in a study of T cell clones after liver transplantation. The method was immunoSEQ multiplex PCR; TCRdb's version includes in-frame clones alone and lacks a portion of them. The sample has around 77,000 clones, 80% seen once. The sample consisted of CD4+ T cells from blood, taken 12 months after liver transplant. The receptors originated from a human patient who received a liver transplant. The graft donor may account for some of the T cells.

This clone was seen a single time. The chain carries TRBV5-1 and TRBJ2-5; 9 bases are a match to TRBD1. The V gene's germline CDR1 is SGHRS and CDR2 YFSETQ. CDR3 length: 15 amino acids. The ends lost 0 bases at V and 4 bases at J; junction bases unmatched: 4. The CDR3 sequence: CASSLGDRAPETQYF. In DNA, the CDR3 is TGCGCCAGCAGCTTGGGGGACAGGGCTCCAGAGACCCAGTACTTC.

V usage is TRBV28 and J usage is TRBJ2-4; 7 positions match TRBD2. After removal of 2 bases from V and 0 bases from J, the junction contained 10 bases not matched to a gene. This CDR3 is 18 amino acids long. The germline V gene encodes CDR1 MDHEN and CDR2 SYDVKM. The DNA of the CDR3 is TGTGCCAGCAGTTTAGTGGGAGGGCCTATTCTAGCCAAAAACATTCAGTACTTC. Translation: CASSLVGGPILAKNIQYF.

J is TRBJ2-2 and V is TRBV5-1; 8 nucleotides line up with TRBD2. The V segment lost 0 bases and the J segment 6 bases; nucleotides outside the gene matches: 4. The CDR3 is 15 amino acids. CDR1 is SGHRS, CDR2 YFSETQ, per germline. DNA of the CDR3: TGCGCCAGCAGCTTGGCCCGGGGGGGCGCCGGGGAGCTGTTTTTT. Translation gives CASSLARGGAGELFF. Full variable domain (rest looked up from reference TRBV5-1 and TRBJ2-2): KAGVTQTPRYLIKTRGQQVTLSCSPISGHRSVSWYQQTPGQGLQFLFEYFSETQRNKGNFPGRFSGRQFSNSRSEMNVSTLELGDSALYLCASSLARGGAGELFFGEGSRLTVL.

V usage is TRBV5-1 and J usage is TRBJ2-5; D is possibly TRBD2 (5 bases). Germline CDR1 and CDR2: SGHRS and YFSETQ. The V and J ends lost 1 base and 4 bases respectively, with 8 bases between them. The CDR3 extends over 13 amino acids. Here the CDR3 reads CASSLPGVETQYF. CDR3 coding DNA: TGCGCCAGCAGCTTGCCCGGGGTAGAGACCCAGTACTTC.

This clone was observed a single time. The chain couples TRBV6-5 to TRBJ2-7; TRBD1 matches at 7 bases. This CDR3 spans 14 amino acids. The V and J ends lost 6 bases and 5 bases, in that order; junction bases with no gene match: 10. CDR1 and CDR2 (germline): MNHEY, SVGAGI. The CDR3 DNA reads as TGTGCCAGCAGATACACAGGGGTAGTACACGAGCAGTACTTC. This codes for CASRYTGVVHEQYF.

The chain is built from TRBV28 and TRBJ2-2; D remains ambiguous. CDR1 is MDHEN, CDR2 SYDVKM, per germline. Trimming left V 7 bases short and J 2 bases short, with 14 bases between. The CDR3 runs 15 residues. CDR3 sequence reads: CASIEPSLNTGELFF. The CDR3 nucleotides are TGTGCCAGCATAGAACCATCCCTAAACACCGGGGAGCTGTTTTTT. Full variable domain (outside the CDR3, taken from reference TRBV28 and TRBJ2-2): DVKVTQSSRYLVKRTGEKVFLECVQDMDHENMFWYRQDPGLGLRLIYFSYDVKMKEKGDIPEGYSVSREKKERFSLILESASTNQTSMYLCASIEPSLNTGELFFGEGSRLTVL.

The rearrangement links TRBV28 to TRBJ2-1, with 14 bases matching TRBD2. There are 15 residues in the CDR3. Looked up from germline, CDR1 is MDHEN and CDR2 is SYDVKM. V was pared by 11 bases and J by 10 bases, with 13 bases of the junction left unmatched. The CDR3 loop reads CALSFLGLAGEEQFF. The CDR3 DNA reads TGTGCCCTTTCATTCTTGGGACTAGCGGGAGAAGAGCAGTTCTTC.

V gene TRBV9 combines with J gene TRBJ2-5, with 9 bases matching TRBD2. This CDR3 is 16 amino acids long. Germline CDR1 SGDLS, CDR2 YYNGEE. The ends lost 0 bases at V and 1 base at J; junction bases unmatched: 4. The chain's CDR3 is CASSVGIAGAQETQYF. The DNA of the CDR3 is TGTGCCAGCAGCGTAGGGATAGCGGGAGCCCAAGAGACCCAGTACTTC.

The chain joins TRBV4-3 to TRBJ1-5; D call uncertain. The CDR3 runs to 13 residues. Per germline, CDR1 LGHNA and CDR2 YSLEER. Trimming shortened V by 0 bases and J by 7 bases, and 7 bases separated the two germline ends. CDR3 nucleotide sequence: TGCGCCAGCAGCCAAGATCGGACGCAGCCCCAGCATTTT. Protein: CASSQDRTQPQHF.

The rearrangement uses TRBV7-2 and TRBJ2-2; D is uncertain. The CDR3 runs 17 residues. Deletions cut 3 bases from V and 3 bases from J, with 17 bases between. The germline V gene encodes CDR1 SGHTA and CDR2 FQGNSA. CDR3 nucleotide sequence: TGTGCCAGCAGCTTTTCCCCGGTACTTCAGGACACCGGGGAGCTGTTTTTT. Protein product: CASSFSPVLQDTGELFF.

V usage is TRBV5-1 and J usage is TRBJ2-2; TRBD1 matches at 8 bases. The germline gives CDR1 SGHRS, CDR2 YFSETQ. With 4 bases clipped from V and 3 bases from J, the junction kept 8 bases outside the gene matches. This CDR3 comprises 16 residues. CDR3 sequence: CASSPTGQGYTGELFF. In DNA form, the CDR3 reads TGCGCCAGCAGCCCGACCGGACAGGGCTACACCGGGGAGCTGTTTTTT.

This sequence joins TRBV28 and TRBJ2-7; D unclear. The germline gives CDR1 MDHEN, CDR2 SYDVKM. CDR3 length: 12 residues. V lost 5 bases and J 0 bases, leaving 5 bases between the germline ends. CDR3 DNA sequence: TGTGCCAGCAGTCCCAGCTCCTACGAGCAGTACTTC. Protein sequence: CASSPSSYEQYF.

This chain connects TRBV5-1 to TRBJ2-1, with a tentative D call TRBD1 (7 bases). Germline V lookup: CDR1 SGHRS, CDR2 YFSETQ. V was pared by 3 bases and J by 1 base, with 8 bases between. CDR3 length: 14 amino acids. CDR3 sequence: CASSSGGSYNEQFF. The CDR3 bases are TGCGCCAGCAGCTCAGGGGGGTCCTACAATGAGCAGTTCTTC.

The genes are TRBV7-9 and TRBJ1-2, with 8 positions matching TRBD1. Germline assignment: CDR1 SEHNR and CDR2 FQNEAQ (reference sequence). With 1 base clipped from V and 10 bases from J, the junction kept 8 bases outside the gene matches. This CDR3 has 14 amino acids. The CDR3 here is CASSLEAGGSSYTF. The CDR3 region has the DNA TGTGCCAGCAGCTTAGAGGCAGGGGGCAGTTCCTACACCTTC.

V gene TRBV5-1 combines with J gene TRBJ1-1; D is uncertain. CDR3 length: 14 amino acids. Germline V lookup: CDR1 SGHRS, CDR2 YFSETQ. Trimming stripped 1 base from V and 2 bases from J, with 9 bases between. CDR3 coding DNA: TGCGCCAGCAGCTTGCCAAAGGGTAACACTGAAGCTTTCTTT. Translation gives CASSLPKGNTEAFF.

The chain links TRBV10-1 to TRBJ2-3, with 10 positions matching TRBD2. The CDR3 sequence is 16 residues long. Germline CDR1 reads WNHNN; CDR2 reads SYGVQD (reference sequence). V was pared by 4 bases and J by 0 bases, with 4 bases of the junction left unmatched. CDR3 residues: CASSGTSGPSTDTQYF. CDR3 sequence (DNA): TGCGCCAGCAGTGGGACTAGCGGACCTAGCACAGATACGCAGTATTTT.

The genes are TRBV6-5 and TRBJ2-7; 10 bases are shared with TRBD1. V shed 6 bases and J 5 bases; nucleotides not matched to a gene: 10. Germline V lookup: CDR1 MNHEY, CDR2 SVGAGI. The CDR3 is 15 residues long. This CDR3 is CASSPRDRGRDEQYF. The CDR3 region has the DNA TGTGCCAGCAGCCCCCGGGACAGGGGAAGGGACGAGCAGTACTTC.

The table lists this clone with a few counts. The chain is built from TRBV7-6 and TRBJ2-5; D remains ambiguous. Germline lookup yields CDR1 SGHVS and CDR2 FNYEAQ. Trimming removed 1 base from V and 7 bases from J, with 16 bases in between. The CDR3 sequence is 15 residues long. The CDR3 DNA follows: TGTGCCAGCAGCTTAGAGGGTCCAGGCTTCGGGACCCAGTACTTC. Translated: CASSLEGPGFGTQYF.

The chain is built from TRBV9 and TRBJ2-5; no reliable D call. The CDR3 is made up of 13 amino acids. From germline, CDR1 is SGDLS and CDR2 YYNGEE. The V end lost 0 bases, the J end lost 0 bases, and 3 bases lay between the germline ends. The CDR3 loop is CASSVVHQETQYF. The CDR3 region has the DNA TGTGCCAGCAGCGTAGTTCACCAAGAGACCCAGTACTTC.

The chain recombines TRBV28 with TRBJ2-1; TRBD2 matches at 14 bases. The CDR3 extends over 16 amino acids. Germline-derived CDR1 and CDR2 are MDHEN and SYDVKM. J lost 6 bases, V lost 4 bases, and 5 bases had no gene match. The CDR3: CASSSPGTSGSNEQFF. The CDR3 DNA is TGTGCCAGCAGTTCGCCCGGGACTAGCGGGAGCAATGAGCAGTTCTTC.

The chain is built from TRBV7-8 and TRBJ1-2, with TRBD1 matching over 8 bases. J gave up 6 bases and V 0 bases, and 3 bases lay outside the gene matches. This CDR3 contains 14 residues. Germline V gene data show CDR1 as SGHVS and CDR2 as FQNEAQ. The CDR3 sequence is CASSLADRGHGYTF. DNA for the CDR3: TGTGCCAGCAGCTTAGCAGACAGGGGCCATGGCTACACCTTC.

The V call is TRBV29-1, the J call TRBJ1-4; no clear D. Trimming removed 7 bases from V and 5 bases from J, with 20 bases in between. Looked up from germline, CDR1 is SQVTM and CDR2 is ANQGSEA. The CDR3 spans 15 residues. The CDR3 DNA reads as TGCAGCGCCCCCCCCGAGGCGGAGGGAAATGAAAAACTGTTTTTT. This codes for CSAPPEAEGNEKLFF.

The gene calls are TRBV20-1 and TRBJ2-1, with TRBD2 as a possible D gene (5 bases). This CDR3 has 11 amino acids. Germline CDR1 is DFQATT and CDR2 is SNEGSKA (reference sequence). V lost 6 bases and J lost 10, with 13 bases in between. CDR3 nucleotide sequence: TGCAGTGCCGGGAATTTTAGGGAGCAGTTCTTC. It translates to CSAGNFREQFF.

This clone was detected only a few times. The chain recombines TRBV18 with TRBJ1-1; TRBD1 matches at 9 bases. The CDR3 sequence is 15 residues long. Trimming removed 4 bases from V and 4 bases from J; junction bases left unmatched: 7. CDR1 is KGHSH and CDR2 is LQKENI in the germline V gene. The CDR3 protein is CASSRTGEGGTEAFF. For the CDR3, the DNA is TGTGCCAGCTCACGGACAGGGGAAGGGGGCACTGAAGCTTTCTTT.

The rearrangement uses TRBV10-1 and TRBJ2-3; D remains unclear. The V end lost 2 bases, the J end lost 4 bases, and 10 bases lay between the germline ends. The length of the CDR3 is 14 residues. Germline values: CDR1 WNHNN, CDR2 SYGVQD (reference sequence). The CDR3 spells CASSEPGLPDTQYF. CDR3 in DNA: TGCGCCAGCAGTGAGCCGGGCCTTCCAGATACGCAGTATTTT.

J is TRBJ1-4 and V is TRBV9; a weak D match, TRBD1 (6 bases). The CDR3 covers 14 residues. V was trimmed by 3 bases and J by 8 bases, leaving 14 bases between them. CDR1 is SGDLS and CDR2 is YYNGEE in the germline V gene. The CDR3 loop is CASSGGGQGEKLFF. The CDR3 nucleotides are TGTGCCAGCAGCGGCGGGGGGCAAGGCGAAAAACTGTTTTTT.

CDR3 DNA: TGTGCCAGCTCACCACAATCCGGGACAGAAGAGACCCAGTACTTC. It is translated as CASSPQSGTEETQYF. The chain uses TRBV18 and TRBJ2-5; TRBD1 matches at 7 bases. The CDR3 covers 15 residues. Germline V CDR1 and CDR2: KGHSH, LQKENI. The J segment lost 3 bases and the V segment lost 1 base, leaving 5 bases of the junction unmatched.

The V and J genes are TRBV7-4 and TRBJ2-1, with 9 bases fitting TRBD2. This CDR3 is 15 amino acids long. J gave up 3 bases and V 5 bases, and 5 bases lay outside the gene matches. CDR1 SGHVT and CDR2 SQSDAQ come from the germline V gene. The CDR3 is CASSTGLADYNEQFF. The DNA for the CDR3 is TGTGCCAGCAGCACGGGACTAGCAGACTACAATGAGCAGTTCTTC. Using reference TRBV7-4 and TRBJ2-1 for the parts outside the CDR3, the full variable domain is GAGVSQSPRYKVAKRGRDVALRCDSISGHVTLYWYRQTLGQGSEVLTYSQSDAQRDKSGRPSGRFSAERPERSVSTLKIQRTEQGDSAVYLCASSTGLADYNEQFFGPGTRLTVL.

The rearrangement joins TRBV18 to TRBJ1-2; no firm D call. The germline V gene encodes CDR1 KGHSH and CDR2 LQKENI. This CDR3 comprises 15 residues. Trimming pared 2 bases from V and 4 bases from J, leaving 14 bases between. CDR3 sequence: CASSPSLEGAYGYTF. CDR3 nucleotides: TGTGCCAGCTCACCAAGTTTGGAGGGTGCCTATGGCTACACCTTC.

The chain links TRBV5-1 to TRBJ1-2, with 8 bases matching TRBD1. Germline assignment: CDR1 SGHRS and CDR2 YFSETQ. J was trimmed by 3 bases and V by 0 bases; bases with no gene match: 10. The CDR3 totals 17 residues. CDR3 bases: TGCGCCAGCAGCTTGGTTGGCGGGACAGGTATTGACTATGGCTACACCTTC. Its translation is CASSLVGGTGIDYGYTF.

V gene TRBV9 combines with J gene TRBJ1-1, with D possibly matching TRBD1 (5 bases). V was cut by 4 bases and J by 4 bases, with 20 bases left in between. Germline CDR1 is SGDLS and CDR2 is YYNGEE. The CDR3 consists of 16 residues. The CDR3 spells CASSPHGAHVGTEAFF. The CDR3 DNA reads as TGTGCCAGCAGCCCCCACGGGGCCCACGTAGGCACTGAAGCTTTCTTT.

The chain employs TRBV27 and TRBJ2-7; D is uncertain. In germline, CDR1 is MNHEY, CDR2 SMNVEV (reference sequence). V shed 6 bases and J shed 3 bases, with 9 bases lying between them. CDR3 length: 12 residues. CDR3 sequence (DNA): TGTGCCAGCAGCATCCACAGCTACGAGCAGTACTTC. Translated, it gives CASSIHSYEQYF.